This T cell receptor (beta chain) appears in the sequencing data of a study of blood T cell repertoires in COVID-19. Looking at the study overall: Acute and convalescent COVID-19 samples came from the United States, Italy and Spain. T cells, B-cell-depleted T cells, or PBMCs provided the cDNA or gDNA that served as material.

This CDR3 is 17 amino acids long. The germline CDR1 and CDR2 sequences are SGHAT and FQNNGV. The ends lost 1 base at V and 6 bases at J; junction bases unmatched: 9. Authors' processing steps: Estimation of nucleated cell counts was performed using reference gene primer amplification. The protocol was immunoSEQ multiplex PCR, while the TCRdb copy is restricted to in-frame clones and leaves out a portion. From that table come the V and J calls and clone size; the DNA was used to work out D and trimming. The table lists over 100,000 clones, roughly 88% of them singletons, with roughly 4% in the top ten.

V gene TRBV11-2 combines with J gene TRBJ2-3, with TRBD2 matching 11 bases. The sample consisted of peripheral blood. The receptor was isolated from a man between 35 and 55 years old with acute or convalescent COVID-19. For the CDR3, the DNA is TGTGCCAGCAGCTTAGGGGTAGCGGGGGGGCATTTCGATACGCAGTATTTT. It translates to CASSLGVAGGHFDTQYF.